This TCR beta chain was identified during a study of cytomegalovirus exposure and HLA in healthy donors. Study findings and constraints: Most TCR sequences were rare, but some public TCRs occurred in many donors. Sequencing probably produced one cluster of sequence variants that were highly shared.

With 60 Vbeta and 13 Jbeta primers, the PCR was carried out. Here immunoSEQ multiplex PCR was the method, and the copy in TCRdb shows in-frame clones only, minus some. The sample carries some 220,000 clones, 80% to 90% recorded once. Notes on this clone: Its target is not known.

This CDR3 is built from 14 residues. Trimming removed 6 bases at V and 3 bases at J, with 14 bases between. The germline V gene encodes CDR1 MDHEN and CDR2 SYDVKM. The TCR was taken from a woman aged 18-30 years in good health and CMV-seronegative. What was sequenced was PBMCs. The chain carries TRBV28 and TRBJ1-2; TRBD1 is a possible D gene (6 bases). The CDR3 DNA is TGTGCCAGCAGGGCGGGAGGGGGGCACTATGGCTACACCTTC. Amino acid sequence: CASRAGGGHYGYTF.